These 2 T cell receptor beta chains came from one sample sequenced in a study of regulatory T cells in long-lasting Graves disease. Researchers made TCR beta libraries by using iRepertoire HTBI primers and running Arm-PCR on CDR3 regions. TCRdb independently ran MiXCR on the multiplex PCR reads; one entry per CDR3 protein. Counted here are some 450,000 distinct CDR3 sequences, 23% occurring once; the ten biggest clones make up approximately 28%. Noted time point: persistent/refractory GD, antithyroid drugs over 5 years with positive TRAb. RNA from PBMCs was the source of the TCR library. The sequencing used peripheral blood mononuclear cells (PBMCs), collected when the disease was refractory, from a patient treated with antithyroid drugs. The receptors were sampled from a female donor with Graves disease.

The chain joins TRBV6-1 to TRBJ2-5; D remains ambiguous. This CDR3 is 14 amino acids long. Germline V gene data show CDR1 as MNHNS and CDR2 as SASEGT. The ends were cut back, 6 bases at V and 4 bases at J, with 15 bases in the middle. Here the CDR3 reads CASRIVGKLETQYF. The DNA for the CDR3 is TGTGCCAGCAGGATCGTGGGGAAGTTAGAGACCCAGTACTTC.

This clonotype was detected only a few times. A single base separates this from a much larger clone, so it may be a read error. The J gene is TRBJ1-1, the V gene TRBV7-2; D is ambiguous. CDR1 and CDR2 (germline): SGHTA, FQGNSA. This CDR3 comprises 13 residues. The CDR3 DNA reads TGTGCCAACAGCTTTGATCAGAACACTGAAGCTTTCTTT. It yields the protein CANSFDQNTEAFF.